The 8 T cell receptor beta chains listed next were all sequenced from one sample in a study of cytomegalovirus exposure and HLA in healthy donors. The primer mix had 60 Vbeta and 13 Jbeta primers. Data came from immunoSEQ multiplex PCR; TCRdb stores just in-frame clones and leaves some out. Altogether about 150,000 clones are present, over 70% being singletons, with the ten largest covering around 1.5%. The sequenced sample was PBMCs. These receptors were obtained from a woman in her twenties or thirties in good health and CMV-seronegative.

This clone was picked up a small number of times. The chain links TRBV5-4 to TRBJ1-1; unclear D gene. Looked up from germline, CDR1 is SGHNT and CDR2 is YYREEE (reference sequence). The CDR3 is 13 amino acids. V gave up 1 base and J gave up 1 base, with 5 bases separating them. The CDR3 protein is CASSLQSNTEAFF. Here the CDR3 DNA reads TGTGCCAGCAGCTTGCAATCGAACACTGAAGCTTTCTTT.

This clone showed up just once. The J gene is TRBJ2-5, the V gene TRBV6-4; the D is unclear. V shed 0 bases and J shed 4 bases, with 6 bases lying between them. The CDR3 covers 13 residues. The V gene's germline CDR1 is MRHNA and CDR2 SNTAGT. The CDR3 reads CASSDSHGETQYF. Written as DNA, the CDR3 is TGTGCCAGCAGTGACTCGCACGGAGAGACCCAGTACTTC.

The chain employs TRBV27 and TRBJ1-5; 9 nucleotides align to TRBD1. V was pared by 8 bases and J by 3 bases, with 11 bases of the junction left unmatched. This CDR3 is 16 amino acids long. Germline assignment: CDR1 MNHEY and CDR2 SMNVEV (reference sequence). The CDR3 here is CASWDRELLNNQPQHF. CDR3 DNA sequence: TGTGCCAGCTGGGACAGGGAACTACTTAACAATCAGCCCCAGCATTTT.

This clone was counted a single time. The chain is built from TRBV27 and TRBJ2-7; 7 positions match TRBD1. This CDR3 contains 16 residues. The V and J ends lost 0 bases and 5 bases, in that order; junction bases with no gene match: 10. Germline V gives CDR1 MNHEY, CDR2 SMNVEV (reference sequence). CDR3 sequence reads: CASSLSIPTGKNEQYF. CDR3 in DNA: TGTGCCAGCAGTTTATCCATCCCGACAGGGAAGAACGAGCAGTACTTC.

This clone was detected a few times. The chain couples TRBV11-2 to TRBJ2-1, with D uncertain. V gave up 5 bases and J gave up 4 bases, with 6 bases separating them. The germline CDR1 and CDR2 sequences are SGHAT and FQNNGV. The CDR3 loop spans 12 amino acids. Here the CDR3 reads CASSPPYNEQFF. The CDR3 region has the DNA TGTGCCAGCAGCCCCCCATACAATGAGCAGTTCTTC. The full variable domain, in which reference TRBV11-2 and TRBJ2-1 provide the parts outside the CDR3, is EAGVAQSPRYKIIEKRQSVAFWCNPISGHATLYWYQQILGQGPKLLIQFQNNGVVDDSQLPKDRFSAERLKGVDSTLKIQPAKLEDSAVYLCASSPPYNEQFFGPGTRLTVL.

This clone is a singleton in its sample. J is TRBJ2-3 and V is TRBV9; tentative D call: TRBD2 (5 bases). V lost 6 bases to trimming and J lost 0 bases, with 11 bases between them. The V gene's germline CDR1 is SGDLS and CDR2 YYNGEE. The CDR3 has 14 amino acids. CDR3 DNA: TGTGCCAGCATGAGCGGCCTCAGCACAGATACGCAGTATTTT. Amino acids: CASMSGLSTDTQYF.

The V and J genes are TRBV6-5 and TRBJ1-2, with 7 bases fitting TRBD1. V gave up 0 bases and J gave up 5 bases; unmatched junction bases: 6. The CDR3 contains 15 residues. Germline V gene sequence: CDR1 MNHEY, CDR2 SVGAGI. The CDR3 loop reads CASSYSRTGDYGYTF. CDR3 sequence (DNA): TGTGCCAGCAGTTACTCGAGAACAGGGGATTATGGCTACACCTTC.

The chain joins TRBV18 to TRBJ1-2; TRBD1 matches 7 bases. J gave up 5 bases and V 4 bases, and 10 bases lay outside the gene matches. The V gene's germline CDR1 is KGHSH and CDR2 LQKENI. The CDR3 contains 15 residues. The CDR3 DNA follows: TGTGCCAGCTCACAACTAACAGGGGATTCATATGGCTACACCTTC. This encodes CASSQLTGDSYGYTF.